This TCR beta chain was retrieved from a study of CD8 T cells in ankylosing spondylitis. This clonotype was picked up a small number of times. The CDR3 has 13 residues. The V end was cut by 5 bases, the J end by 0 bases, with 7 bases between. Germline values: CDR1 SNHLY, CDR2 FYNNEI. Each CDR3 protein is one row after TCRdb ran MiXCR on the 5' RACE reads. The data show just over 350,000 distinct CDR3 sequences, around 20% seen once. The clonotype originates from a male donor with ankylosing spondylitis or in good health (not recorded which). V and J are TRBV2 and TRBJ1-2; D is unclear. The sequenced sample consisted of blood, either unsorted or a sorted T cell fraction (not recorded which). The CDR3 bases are TGTGCCAGCAGTCACCCGGCTAACTATGGCTACACCTTC. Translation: CASSHPANYGYTF.